This TCR beta chain came from a study of shared clonotypes between healthy human individuals. Turning to the study itself: The donor group consisted of two women and a few men, aged 18 to 49.

CDR1 is LNHDA and CDR2 is SQIVND in the germline V gene (reference sequence). This CDR3 is built from 13 residues. Deletions cut 3 bases from V and 3 bases from J, with 9 bases between. Points from the study as a whole: Clonotypes which were not shared had lower generation probabilities than clonotypes that all four donors shared.

About this clone: The antigen is undetermined. Other nucleotide sequences in the sample specify the same CDR3.

Naive CD8 cells lacked CD45RO, underwent positive selection for CCR7 and left out terminally differentiated effector memory CD45RA+ cells. Execution of the assay was at deep level. Authors' data handling: Filtering of immunoSEQ junctional sequences could not match full-length read filtering. TCRdb keeps only in-frame clones here, not all; method: immunoSEQ multiplex PCR. V and J calls and clone size are as listed in that table; D and trimming were resolved from the DNA. This sample yields millions of clones, of which about 95% are seen a single time; 1.1% belongs to the top ten. The chain is built from TRBV19 and TRBJ2-7; unclear D gene. The sequenced sample was naive CD8+ T cells sorted from blood. The TCR sequence derives from a man aged 18 to 29 in good health. CDR3 coding DNA: TGTGCCAGTAGTATGGGCAGAGGCTACGAGCAGTACTTC. As protein: CASSMGRGYEQYF.